The T cell receptor beta chain described here comes from a study of OX40 agonist ivuxolimab in advanced cancers. Study information: Intravenous ivuxolimab at 0.01 to 10 mg/kg was given to patients every 2 weeks. Patients enrolled in dose escalation were diagnosed with hepatocellular carcinoma, melanoma, renal cell or head and neck cancer.

Per the germline V gene, CDR1 is LNHNV and CDR2 is YYDKDF (reference sequence). Between the trimmed V and J ends, which lost 0 bases and 3 bases, there was a span of 15 bases. The CDR3 totals 16 residues. TCRdb's table, derived via immunoSEQ multiplex PCR, lists solely in-frame clones and lacks some. Counted here are roughly 56,000 clones, approximately 90% occurring once; the ten biggest clones make up approximately 20%. The V call is TRBV15, the J call TRBJ2-7; D is possibly TRBD2 (5 bases). This TCR was recovered from an adult with an advanced solid tumor such as melanoma, head and neck, liver or kidney cancer. The sequences come from CD4+ or CD8+ T cells sorted from blood, collected in a trial of the OX40 agonist ivuxolimab. This chain's CDR3 is CATSRDLGAEVYEQYF. The CDR3 nucleotides read TGTGCCACCAGCAGAGATTTGGGCGCGGAGGTCTACGAGCAGTACTTC.